This is a list of T cell receptor beta chains from one sample in a study of blood T cell repertoires in COVID-19. Sequencing used immunoSEQ multiplex PCR; TCRdb keeps in-frame clones, though not all of them. The table records about 150,000 clones, roughly 81% of them present only once. The specimen sequenced was peripheral blood. The receptors come from an older woman with COVID-19, enrolled during active disease. Both conserved end residues are part of each CDR3. The D gene is left open where the match is weak. Clone size is stated in some rows and not others, as once, few, many or a class when expanded.

j_call v_call d_call clone_size cdr3_nt cdr3_aa
TRBJ1-6 TRBV29-1 NA NA TGCAGCGCTCGATACAAAAGCTCCTATAATTCACCCCTCCACTTT CSARYKSSYNSPLHF
TRBJ1-6 TRBV12-5 NA NA TGTGCTAGTGGTTTGGAAAGGAGCTCCTATAATTCACCCCTCCACTTT CASGLERSSYNSPLHF
TRBJ2-7 TRBV12-3/TRBV12-4 TRBD1 NA TGTGCCAGCAGTCCGACAGGGACGTACGAGCAGTACTTC CASSPTGTYEQYF
TRBJ1-4 TRBV28 NA NA TGTGCCAGCAGTTCCGAGGGGGCAACTAATGAAAAACTGTTTTTT CASSSEGATNEKLFF
TRBJ2-1 TRBV7-9 NA NA TGTGCCAGCAGCTTGGAACTATCGATCTATAGTGAGCAGTTCTTC CASSLELSIYSEQFF
TRBJ1-5 TRBV6-2/TRBV6-3 NA NA TGTGCCAGCAGTCCGTGGACAGCGACCCGGCCCCAGCATTTT CASSPWTATRPQHF
TRBJ2-7 TRBV9 NA few TGTGCCAGCAGCTCACAGGGTAACGAGCAGTACTTC CASSSQGNEQYF
TRBJ1-5 TRBV6-5 TRBD1 NA TGTGCCAGCAGTTACTCCAGGGGGGACAATCAGCCCCAGCATTTT CASSYSRGDNQPQHF
TRBJ1-2 TRBV11-2 NA NA TGTGCCAGCAGCTTACCCCCCGGCTATGGCTACACCTTC CASSLPPGYGYTF
TRBJ1-1 TRBV6-5 NA many TGTGCCAGCAGTTACTCGACCAGGGCAGACACTGAAGCTTTCTTT CASSYSTRADTEAFF
TRBJ1-1 TRBV7-9 TRBD1 NA TGTGCCAGCAGCCCTCGAACAGGGGGCGTTTTCACGAACACTGAAGCTTTCTTT CASSPRTGGVFTNTEAFF
TRBJ1-4 TRBV29-1 NA NA TGCAGCGCACCCTCAGGGGAAAAACTGTTTTTT CSAPSGEKLFF
TRBJ1-4 TRBV6-5 NA NA TGTGCCAGCAGTTTTACCAGAAATGAAAAACTGTTTTTT CASSFTRNEKLFF
TRBJ1-2 TRBV7-3 NA NA TGTGCCAGCAGCTTAACGGGGCAGGGGCTTTATGGCTACACCTTC CASSLTGQGLYGYTF
TRBJ1-4 TRBV19 TRBD1 NA TGTGCCAGTAGCTTGACAGGGCAGAAGGAAAAACTGTTTTTT CASSLTGQKEKLFF
TRBJ1-1 TRBV19 TRBD1 NA TGTGCCAGTAGTATGTGGAGGGGGCCTTTTGGGAACACTGAAGCTTTCTTT CASSMWRGPFGNTEAFF
TRBJ2-3 TRBV21-1 NA NA TGTGCCAGCAGCAAAGGAGGGACAGGGACAGATACGCAGTATTTT CASSKGGTGTDTQYF
TRBJ1-3 TRBV18 NA NA TGTGCCAGCTCCCCCAGGCCGAGCTCTGGAAACACCATATATTTT CASSPRPSSGNTIYF
TRBJ2-7 TRBV29-1 NA few TGCAGCGTGCAGGGCGGAGGGGTCTACGAGCAGTACTTC CSVQGGGVYEQYF
TRBJ1-1 TRBV6-1 NA once TGTGCCAGCAGTGAAGCGCGGAACACTGAAGCTTTCTTT CASSEARNTEAFF
TRBJ2-7 TRBV29-1 TRBD1 NA TGCAGCGTGGTGACAGGGCTGGCCTACGAGCAGTACTTC CSVVTGLAYEQYF
TRBJ2-5 TRBV11-3 NA NA TGTGCCAGCAGCTTAGGGGGTCGGCGGGACCAAGAGACCCAGTACTTC CASSLGGRRDQETQYF
TRBJ2-7 TRBV19 NA NA TGTGCCAGTAGTAGGGGGGACAGCTATTACGAGCAGTACTTC CASSRGDSYYEQYF
TRBJ2-6 TRBV9 NA NA TGTGCCAGCAGCTCCGGGCCGGGACACAACTCTGGGGCCAACGTCCTGACTTTC CASSSGPGHNSGANVLTF
TRBJ1-2 TRBV13 TRBD1 once TGTGCCAGCTCGGTGGAACGAGGTACAGGGGGCGGCTATGGCTACACCTTC CASSVERGTGGGYGYTF
TRBJ2-7 TRBV25-1 TRBD2 NA TGTGCCAGCTCAATAGCGGGAGGCTACGAGCAGTACTTC CASSIAGGYEQYF
TRBJ1-1 TRBV6-5 TRBD1 NA TGTGCCAGCAGCCTGGGACAGTCGAACACTGAAGCTTTCTTT CASSLGQSNTEAFF
TRBJ2-7 TRBV6-5 TRBD2 medium-sized TGTGCCAGCAGTTACCCCTTGACTAGCGGGAGGTTCGAGCAGTACTTC CASSYPLTSGRFEQYF
TRBJ2-1 TRBV7-3 TRBD1 NA TGTGCCAGCACCCTCAAGGGGGCCTCTTACAATGAGCAGTTCTTC CASTLKGASYNEQFF
TRBJ1-5 TRBV27 TRBD1 NA TGTGCCAGCAGTTCCTTGCGTACTACCAGGGGGATTCCCAATCAGCCCCAGCATTTT CASSSLRTTRGIPNQPQHF
TRBJ2-5 TRBV24-1 TRBD2 NA TGTGCCTCTTCAAGCGGGGTGAAGGAGACCCAGTACTTC CASSSGVKETQYF
TRBJ1-6 TRBV11-2 NA NA TGTGCCAGCAGCTTAAACTTTTCACCCCTCCACTTT CASSLNFSPLHF
TRBJ1-1 TRBV5-8 NA NA TGTGCCAGCAGAGTGAGGGGGACGGGGACTGAAGCTTTCTTT CASRVRGTGTEAFF
TRBJ1-5 TRBV6-5 NA NA TGTGCCAGCAGTTTGGACAGTCCTCGGCCCCAGCATTTT CASSLDSPRPQHF
TRBJ1-3 TRBV9 NA NA TGTGCCAGCAGCACCAGGGGAGCACAGGGACAATACGGAAACACCATATATTTT CASSTRGAQGQYGNTIYF
TRBJ1-2 TRBV7-3 NA NA TGTGCCAGCAGCTTAACGGGCGGGGCGGCTGGCTACACCTTC CASSLTGGAAGYTF
TRBJ1-2 TRBV6-4 NA NA TGTGCCAGCAGTGACTCGGGGGCGGGTGAAAACTATGGCTACACCTTC CASSDSGAGENYGYTF
TRBJ1-2 TRBV7-2 NA NA TGTGCCAGCAGCTTAGCGAAAGGGGTCTATGGCTACACCTTC CASSLAKGVYGYTF
TRBJ1-1 TRBV7-3 TRBD1 NA TGTGCCAGCAGCCCGGAGGGACAGTTGAACACTGAAGCTTTCTTT CASSPEGQLNTEAFF
TRBJ1-6 TRBV19 TRBD1 NA TGTGCCAGTAGTACAACCCGACAGGGAACGACACCCCTCCACTTT CASSTTRQGTTPLHF
TRBJ1-1 TRBV19 NA NA TGTGCCAGTAGTATGACAGTACTAACGGGCACTGAAGCTTTCTTT CASSMTVLTGTEAFF
TRBJ2-1 TRBV5-1 TRBD1 few TGCGCCAGCACCCCCGCAACCGGGACAGTGCCCAATGAGCAGTTCTTC CASTPATGTVPNEQFF
TRBJ2-7 TRBV27 TRBD2 NA TGTGCCTCGGGACTAGCGGGAGGCAAGTCCTACGAGCAGTACTTC CASGLAGGKSYEQYF
TRBJ2-2 TRBV11-1 TRBD2 NA TGTGCCAGCAGCACCCGACTAGCGGGCCCCACCGGGGAGCTGTTTTTT CASSTRLAGPTGELFF
TRBJ1-4 TRBV6-5 NA NA TGTGCCAGCACCCTTGGGGGGGGGATTGAAAAACTGTTTTTT CASTLGGGIEKLFF
TRBJ1-1 TRBV10-3 NA once TGTGCCATCAGTGAGGCTCGGACAGTTGAAGCTTTCTTT CAISEARTVEAFF
TRBJ1-5 TRBV4-1 NA NA TGCGCCAGCAGCCTTATGGGGGGGGGTCAGCCCCAGCATTTT CASSLMGGGQPQHF
TRBJ1-2 TRBV30 NA NA TGTGCCTGGAGCGGGGGGTTTCGGGAAGGCTACACCTTC CAWSGGFREGYTF
TRBJ2-7 TRBV15 NA NA TGTGCCACCAAACTCGCCCCTTACGAGCAGTACTTC CATKLAPYEQYF
TRBJ2-2 TRBV19 NA NA TGTGCCAGTAGTTCGGGGGTGGGTCCGACCGGGGAGCTGTTTTTT CASSSGVGPTGELFF
TRBJ1-5 TRBV7-6 NA NA TGTGCCAGCAGCCTCCTCCCACTGAACGGCAATCAGCCCCAGCATTTT CASSLLPLNGNQPQHF